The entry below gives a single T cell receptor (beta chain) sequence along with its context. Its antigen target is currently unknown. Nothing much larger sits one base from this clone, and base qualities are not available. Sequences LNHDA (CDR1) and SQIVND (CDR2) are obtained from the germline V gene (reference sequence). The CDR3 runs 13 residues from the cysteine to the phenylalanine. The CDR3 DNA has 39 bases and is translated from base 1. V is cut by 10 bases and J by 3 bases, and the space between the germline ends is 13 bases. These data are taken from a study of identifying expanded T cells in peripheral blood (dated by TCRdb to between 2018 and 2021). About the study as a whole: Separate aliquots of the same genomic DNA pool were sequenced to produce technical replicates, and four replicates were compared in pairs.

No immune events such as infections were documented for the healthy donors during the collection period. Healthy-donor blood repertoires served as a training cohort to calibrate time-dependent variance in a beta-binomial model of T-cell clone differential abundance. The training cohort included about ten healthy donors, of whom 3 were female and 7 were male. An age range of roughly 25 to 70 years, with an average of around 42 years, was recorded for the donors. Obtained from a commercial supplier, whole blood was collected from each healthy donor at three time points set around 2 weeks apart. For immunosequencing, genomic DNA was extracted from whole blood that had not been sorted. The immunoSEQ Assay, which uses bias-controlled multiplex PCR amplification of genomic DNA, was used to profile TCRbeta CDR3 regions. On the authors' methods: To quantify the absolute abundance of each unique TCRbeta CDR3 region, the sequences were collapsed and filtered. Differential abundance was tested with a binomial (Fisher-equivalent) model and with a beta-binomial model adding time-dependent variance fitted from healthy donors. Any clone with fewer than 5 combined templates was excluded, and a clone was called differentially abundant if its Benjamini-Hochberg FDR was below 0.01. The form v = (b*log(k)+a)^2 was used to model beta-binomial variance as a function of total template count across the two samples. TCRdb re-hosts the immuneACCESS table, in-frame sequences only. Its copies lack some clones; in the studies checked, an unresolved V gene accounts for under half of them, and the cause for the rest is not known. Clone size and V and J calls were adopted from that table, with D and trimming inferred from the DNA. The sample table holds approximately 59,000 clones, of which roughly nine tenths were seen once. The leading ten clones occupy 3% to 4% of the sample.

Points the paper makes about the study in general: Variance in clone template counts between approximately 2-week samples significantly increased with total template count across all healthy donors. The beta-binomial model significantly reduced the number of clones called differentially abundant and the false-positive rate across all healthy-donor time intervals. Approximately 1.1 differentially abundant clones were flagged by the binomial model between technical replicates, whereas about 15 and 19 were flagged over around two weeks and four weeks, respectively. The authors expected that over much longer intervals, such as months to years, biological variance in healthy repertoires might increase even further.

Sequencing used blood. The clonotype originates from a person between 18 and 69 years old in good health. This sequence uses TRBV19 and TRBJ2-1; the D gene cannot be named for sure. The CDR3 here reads CATETRIYNEQFF. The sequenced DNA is TGTGCCACCGAAACACGAATCTACAATGAGCAGTTCTTC.